This T cell receptor beta chain was sequenced in a study of tumor-infiltrating lymphocytes in primary liver carcinoma. Between roughly 17 and 30 mg of unsorted bulk tissue served as the source from which RNA and DNA were co-extracted. At sampling, these chronic HBV carriers had received no treatment. The table lists this clonotype with a count of one. This CDR3 is missing its conserved last phenylalanine or tryptophan, likely due to a read error. The germline gives CDR1 SGHNT, CDR2 YYREEE (reference sequence). This CDR3 has 17 residues. The V end was cut by 7 bases, the J end by 2 bases, with 23 bases between. The authors made TCR beta cDNA from 400 to 550 ng total RNA with a constant-region primer. Researchers made the TCR beta libraries by running three nested multiplex PCR rounds with slightly modified ARM-PCR. Rounds one and two of PCR, each of 10 to 11 cycles, were primed with TRBV1-TRBV30 forward primers and a C-beta reverse primer. Each CDR3 protein is one row after TCRdb ran MiXCR on the multiplex PCR reads. This sample carries about 20,000 distinct CDR3 sequences, roughly three quarters of them seen once, and the ten largest clones take about 40%.

The TCR originated in a woman aged 25 to 39 with primary liver carcinoma and hepatitis B virus infection. The chain is built from TRBV5-4 and TRBJ2-3; no definite D call. The sample comprised liver tumor tissue from sampling region 4. Subset denoted: tumor region T4, right-lateral pole. CDR3: CASGVDGDPPPTDTQYY. The CDR3, as DNA: TGTGCCAGCGGCGTAGACGGAGACCCTCCACCCACAGATACGCAGTATTAT.